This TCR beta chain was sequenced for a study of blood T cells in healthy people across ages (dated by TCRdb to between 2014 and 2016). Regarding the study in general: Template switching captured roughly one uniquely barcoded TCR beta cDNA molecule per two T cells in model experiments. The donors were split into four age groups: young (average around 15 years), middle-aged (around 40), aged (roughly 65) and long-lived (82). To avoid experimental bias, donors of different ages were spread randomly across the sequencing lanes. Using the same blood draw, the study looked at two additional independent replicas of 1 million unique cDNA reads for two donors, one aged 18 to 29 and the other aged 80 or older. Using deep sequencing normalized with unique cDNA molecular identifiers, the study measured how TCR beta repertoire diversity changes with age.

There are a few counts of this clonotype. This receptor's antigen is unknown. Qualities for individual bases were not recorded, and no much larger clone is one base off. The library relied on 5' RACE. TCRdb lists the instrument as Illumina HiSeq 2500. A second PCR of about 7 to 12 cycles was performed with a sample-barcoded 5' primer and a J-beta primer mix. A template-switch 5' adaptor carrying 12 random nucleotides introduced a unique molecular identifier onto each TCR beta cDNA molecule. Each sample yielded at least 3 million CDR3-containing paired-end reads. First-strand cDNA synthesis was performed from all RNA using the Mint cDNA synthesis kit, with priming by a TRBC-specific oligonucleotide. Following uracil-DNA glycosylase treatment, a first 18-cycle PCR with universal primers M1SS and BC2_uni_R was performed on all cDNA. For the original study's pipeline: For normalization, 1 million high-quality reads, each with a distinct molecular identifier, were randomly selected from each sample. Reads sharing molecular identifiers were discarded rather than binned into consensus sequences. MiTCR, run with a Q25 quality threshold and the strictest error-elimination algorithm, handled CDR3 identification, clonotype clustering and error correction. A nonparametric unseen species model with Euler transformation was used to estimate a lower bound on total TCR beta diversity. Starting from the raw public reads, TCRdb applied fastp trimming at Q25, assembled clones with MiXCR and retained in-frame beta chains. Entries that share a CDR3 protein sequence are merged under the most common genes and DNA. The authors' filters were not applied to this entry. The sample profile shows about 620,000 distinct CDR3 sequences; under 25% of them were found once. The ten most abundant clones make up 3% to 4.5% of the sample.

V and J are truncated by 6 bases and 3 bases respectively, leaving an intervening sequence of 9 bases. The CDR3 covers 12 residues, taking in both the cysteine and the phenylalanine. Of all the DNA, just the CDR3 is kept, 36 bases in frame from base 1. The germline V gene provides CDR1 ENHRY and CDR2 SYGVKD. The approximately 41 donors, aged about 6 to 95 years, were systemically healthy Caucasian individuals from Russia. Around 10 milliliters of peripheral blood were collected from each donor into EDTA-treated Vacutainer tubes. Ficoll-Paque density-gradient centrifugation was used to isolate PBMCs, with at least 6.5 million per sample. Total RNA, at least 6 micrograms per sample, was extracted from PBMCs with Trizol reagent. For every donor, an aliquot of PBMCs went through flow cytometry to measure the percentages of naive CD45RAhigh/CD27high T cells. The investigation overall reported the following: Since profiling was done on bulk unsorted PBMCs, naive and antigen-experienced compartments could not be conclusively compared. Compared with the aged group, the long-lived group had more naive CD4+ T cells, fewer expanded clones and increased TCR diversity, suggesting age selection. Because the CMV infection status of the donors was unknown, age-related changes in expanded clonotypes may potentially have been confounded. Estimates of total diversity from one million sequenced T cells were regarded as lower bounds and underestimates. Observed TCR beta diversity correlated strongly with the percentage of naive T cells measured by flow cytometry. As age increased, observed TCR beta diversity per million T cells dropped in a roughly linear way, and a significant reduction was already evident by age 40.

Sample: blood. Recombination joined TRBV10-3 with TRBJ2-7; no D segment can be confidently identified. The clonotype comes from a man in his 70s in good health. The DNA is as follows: TGTGCCATCAGCCAGACCCACTACGAGCAGTACTTC. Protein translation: CAISQTHYEQYF.